One and the same sample provided the 6 T cell receptor beta chains below, sequenced in a study of Ad26.COV2.S vaccination and SARS-CoV-2 variants. The table came from immunoSEQ multiplex PCR; TCRdb's copy has only in-frame clones and leaves some out. The sample lists about 370,000 clones; less than 90% were seen once. Regarding treatment: approximately 18 received Ad26.COV2.S at low or high dose, single or two shots; a few received placebo; per-sample allocation not given. Sampling happened 63 days after the first vaccine or placebo injection. This specimen consisted of peripheral blood, obtained in a trial of Ad26.COV2.S vaccine versus placebo. These receptors were collected from a person between 18 and 59 years old who received the Ad26.COV2.S COVID-19 vaccine or a placebo.

Concerning this clone itself: This CDR3 is also generated by other DNA sequences in the sample. CDR3: CAISESGGTEAFF. CDR3 bases: TGTGCCATCAGTGAGTCGGGGGGCACTGAAGCTTTCTTT. The rearrangement joins TRBV10-3 to TRBJ1-1, with TRBD1 as a possible D gene (5 bases). V was shortened by 0 bases and J by 4 bases, with 6 bases between the two germline ends. The CDR3 is made up of 13 amino acids. Looked up from germline, CDR1 is ENHRY and CDR2 is SYGVKD.

This sequence joins TRBV28 and TRBJ1-1, with D uncertain. Germline CDR1 is MDHEN and CDR2 is SYDVKM. With 6 bases removed from V and 7 bases from J, the gap between germline ends came to 18 bases. The CDR3 length is 14 residues. The chain's CDR3 is CASSPPRPSGEAFF. The CDR3 nucleotides read TGTGCCAGCAGCCCCCCGAGACCCTCCGGTGAAGCTTTCTTT.

Remarks on this clone: The same CDR3 is also encoded by other DNA sequences in this sample. The genes are TRBV13 and TRBJ1-1; maybe TRBD1 (6 bases). The CDR3 consists of 13 residues. V was clipped by 4 bases and J by 1 base, with 7 bases between them. Germline V gene data show CDR1 as PRHDT and CDR2 as FYEKMQ (reference sequence). CDR3 sequence: CASSSQGNTEAFF. The CDR3 bases are TGTGCCAGCAGCTCACAGGGGAACACTGAAGCTTTCTTT.

The V and J genes are TRBV10-3 and TRBJ1-3; no definite D call. The CDR3 loop spans 15 amino acids. V gave up 3 bases and J gave up 0 bases, with 9 bases separating them. Per germline, CDR1 ENHRY and CDR2 SYGVKD. The CDR3 DNA reads as TGTGCCATCAGTGACGGGCAGAACTCTGGAAACACCATATATTTT. Protein product: CAISDGQNSGNTIYF.

The chain joins TRBV30 to TRBJ2-1; D is unresolved. The germline CDR1 and CDR2 sequences are GTSNPN and SVGIG (reference sequence). This CDR3 contains 14 residues. The V gene lost 1 base and the J gene lost 9 bases, with 16 bases spanning the gap. In DNA form, the CDR3 reads TGTGCCTGGAGTGCCCCACCCGAGCGATCTGAGCAGTTCTTC. As protein: CAWSAPPERSEQFF.

V usage is TRBV19 and J usage is TRBJ2-7; 8 bases map to TRBD2. Germline V gives CDR1 LNHDA, CDR2 SQIVND (reference sequence). Losses at the gene ends were 3 bases for V and 2 bases for J; bases not matched to a gene: 6. The CDR3 runs to 15 residues. The CDR3 sequence is CASSINAGGPYEQYF. CDR3 nucleotide sequence: TGTGCCAGTAGTATTAATGCGGGGGGACCCTACGAGCAGTACTTC. The variable domain in full, with the rest retrieved from reference TRBV19 and TRBJ2-7, is DGGITQSPKYLFRKEGQNVTLSCEQNLNHDAMYWYRQDPGQGLRLIYYSQIVNDFQKGDIAEGYSVSREKKESFPLTVTSAQKNPTAFYLCASSINAGGPYEQYFGPGTRLTVT.